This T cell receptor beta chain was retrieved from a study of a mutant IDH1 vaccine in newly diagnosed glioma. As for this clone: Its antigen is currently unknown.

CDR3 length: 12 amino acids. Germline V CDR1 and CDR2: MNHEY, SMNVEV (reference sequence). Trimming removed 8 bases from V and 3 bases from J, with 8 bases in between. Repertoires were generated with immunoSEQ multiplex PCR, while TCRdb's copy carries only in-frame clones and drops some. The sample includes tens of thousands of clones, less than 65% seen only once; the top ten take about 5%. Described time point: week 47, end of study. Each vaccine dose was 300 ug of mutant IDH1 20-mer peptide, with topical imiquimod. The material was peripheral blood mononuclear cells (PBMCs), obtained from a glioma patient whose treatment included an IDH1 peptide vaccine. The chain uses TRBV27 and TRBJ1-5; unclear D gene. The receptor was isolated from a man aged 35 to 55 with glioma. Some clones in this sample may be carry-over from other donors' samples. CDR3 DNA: TGTGCCAGCTCTACAAACAATCAGCCCCAGCATTTT. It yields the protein CASSTNNQPQHF.